The sequence of this TCR beta chain was determined in a study of shared clonotypes between healthy human individuals. The CDR3 totals 15 residues. Germline values: CDR1 SGHRS, CDR2 YFSETQ. With 4 bases clipped from V and 3 bases from J, the junction kept 10 bases outside the gene matches. Assay used: immunoSEQ multiplex PCR; TCRdb lists only in-frame clones, some missing. This table has about 2.4 million clones, more than 85% appearing once. Each sample came from a Caucasian adult donor living in Nashville, Tennessee. On this clone itself: Its antigen is currently unknown.

Broader study findings: Sequencing of the sorted subsets was shown by rarefaction to be incomplete despite large depth. It was the few donors that limited the genetic and exposure-history diversity represented.

Sequences were obtained from naive CD4+ T cells from PBMCs. Subset: CD45RA+ positively selected. This TCR derives from a man aged 18-30 years in good health. Some clones in this sample may be carry-over from other donors' samples. The rearrangement links TRBV5-1 to TRBJ2-7; 7 positions agree with TRBD2. CDR3 DNA sequence: TGCGCCAGCAGCCCAATTGTGGGAGGGAACTACGAGCAGTACTTC. Protein product: CASSPIVGGNYEQYF. Full variable domain (outside the CDR3, taken from reference TRBV5-1 and TRBJ2-7): KAGVTQTPRYLIKTRGQQVTLSCSPISGHRSVSWYQQTPGQGLQFLFEYFSETQRNKGNFPGRFSGRQFSNSRSEMNVSTLELGDSALYLCASSPIVGGNYEQYFGPGTRLTVT.